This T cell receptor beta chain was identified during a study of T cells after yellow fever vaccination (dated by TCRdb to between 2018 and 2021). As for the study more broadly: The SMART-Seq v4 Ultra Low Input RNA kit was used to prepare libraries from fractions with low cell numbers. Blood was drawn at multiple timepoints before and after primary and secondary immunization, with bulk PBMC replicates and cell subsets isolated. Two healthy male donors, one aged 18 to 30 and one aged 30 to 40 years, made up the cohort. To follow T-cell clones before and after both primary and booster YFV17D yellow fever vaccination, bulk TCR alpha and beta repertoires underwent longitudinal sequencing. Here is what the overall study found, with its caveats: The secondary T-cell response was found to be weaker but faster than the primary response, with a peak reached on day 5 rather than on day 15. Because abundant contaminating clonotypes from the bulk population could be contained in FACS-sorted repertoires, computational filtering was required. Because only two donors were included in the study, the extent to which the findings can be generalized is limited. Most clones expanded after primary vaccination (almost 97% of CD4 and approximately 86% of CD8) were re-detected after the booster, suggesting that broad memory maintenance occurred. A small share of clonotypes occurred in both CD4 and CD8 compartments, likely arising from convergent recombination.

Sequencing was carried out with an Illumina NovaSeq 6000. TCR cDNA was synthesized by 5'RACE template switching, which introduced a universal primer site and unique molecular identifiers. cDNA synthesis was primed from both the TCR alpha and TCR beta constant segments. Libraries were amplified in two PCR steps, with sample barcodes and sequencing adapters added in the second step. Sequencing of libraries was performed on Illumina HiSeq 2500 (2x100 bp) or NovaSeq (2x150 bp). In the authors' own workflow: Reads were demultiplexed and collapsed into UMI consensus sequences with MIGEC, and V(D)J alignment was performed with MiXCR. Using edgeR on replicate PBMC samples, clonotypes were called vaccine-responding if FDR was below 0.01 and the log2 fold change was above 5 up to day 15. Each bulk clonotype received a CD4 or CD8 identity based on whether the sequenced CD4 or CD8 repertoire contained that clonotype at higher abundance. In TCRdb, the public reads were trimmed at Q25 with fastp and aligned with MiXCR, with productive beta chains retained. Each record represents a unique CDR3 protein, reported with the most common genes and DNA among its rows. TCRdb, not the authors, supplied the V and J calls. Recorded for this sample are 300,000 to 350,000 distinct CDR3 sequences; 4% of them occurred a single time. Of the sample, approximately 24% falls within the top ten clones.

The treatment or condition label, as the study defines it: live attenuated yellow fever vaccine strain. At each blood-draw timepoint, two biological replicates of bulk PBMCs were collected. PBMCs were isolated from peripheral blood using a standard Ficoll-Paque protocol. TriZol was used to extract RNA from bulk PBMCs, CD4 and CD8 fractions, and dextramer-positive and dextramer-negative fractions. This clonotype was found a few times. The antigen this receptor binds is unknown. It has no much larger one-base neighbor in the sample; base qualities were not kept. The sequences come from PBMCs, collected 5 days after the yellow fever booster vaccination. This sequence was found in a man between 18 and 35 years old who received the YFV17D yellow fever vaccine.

The DNA is TGTGCCAGCAGCTTAGAGGGACTCGAGACCCAGTACTTC. It specifies CASSLEGLETQYF. Recombination connected TRBV7-6 to TRBJ2-5, and possibly TRBD2, on 6 matching bases. CDR3 length: 13 amino acids, cysteine to phenylalanine. CDR3 DNA only is kept here, 39 bases in frame from base 1. In the germline V gene, CDR1 corresponds to SGHVS and CDR2 to FNYEAQ. Trimming takes 1 base from V and 5 bases from J, and the germline ends sit 8 bases apart.